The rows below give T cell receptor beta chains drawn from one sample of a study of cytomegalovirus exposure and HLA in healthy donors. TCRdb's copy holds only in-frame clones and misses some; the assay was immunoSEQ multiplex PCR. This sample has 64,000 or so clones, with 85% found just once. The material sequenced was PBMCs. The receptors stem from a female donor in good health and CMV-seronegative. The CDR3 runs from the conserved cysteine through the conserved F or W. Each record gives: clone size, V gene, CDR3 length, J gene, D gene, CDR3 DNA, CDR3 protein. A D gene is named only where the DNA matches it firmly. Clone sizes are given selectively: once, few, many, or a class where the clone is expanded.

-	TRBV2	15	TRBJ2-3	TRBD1	TGTGCCATCGGGGGGACAGGGAATGTGATAGATACGCAGTATTTT	CAIGGTGNVIDTQYF
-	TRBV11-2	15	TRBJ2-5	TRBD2	TGTGCCAGCAGCTTGACGGCGGGGGGGCCTGGGGACCAGTACTTC	CASSLTAGGPGDQYF
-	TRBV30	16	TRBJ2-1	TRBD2	TGTGCCTGGGTCCCGGGACTAGCGGGAGGTAGGATTGAGCAGTTCTTC	CAWVPGLAGGRIEQFF
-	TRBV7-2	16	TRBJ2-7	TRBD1	TGTGCCAGCAGCTTAGGCAGGGGGCCGTCCTCCTACGAGCAGTACTTC	CASSLGRGPSSYEQYF
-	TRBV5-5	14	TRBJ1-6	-	TGTGCCAGCAGCACCCGACAGATTAATTCACCCCTCCACTTT	CASSTRQINSPLHF
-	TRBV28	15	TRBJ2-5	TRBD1	TGTGCCAGCAGTTCCTCCGGGACAGGGTTTGGGACCCAGTACTTC	CASSSSGTGFGTQYF
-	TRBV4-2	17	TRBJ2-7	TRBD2	TGTGCCAGCAGCCAAGTAGCGGGAGGGCCTGTGGAGTACGAGCAGTACTTC	CASSQVAGGPVEYEQYF
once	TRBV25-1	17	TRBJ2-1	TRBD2	TGTGCCAGCAGTGAACTTCGAACTAGCGGGGGGAGAAATGAGCAGTTCTTC	CASSELRTSGGRNEQFF
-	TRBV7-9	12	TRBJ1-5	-	TGTGCCAGCAGCTTAGAGAGGCAGCCCCAGCATTTT	CASSLERQPQHF
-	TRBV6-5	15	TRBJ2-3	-	TGTGCCAGCAGGCGGGATTTAGCTAGCACAGATACGCAGTATTTT	CASRRDLASTDTQYF
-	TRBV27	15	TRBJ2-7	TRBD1	TGTGCCAGCAGTCAGGCCGGGACAGGAGCCTACGAGCAGTACTTC	CASSQAGTGAYEQYF
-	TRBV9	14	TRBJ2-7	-	TGTGCCAGCAGCGCTGCGGGCAGTGCCCACGAGCAGTACTTC	CASSAAGSAHEQYF
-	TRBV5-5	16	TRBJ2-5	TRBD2	TGTGCCAGCAGCTCCGGACTAGCGGGGGGGCCGGAGACCCAGTACTTC	CASSSGLAGGPETQYF
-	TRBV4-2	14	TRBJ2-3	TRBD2	TGTGCCAGCGGCCGTAGCGGGGGGACAGATACGCAGTATTTT	CASGRSGGTDTQYF
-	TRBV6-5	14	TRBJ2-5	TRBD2	TGTGCCAGCAGTTACGCACTAGCGAAAGAGACCCAGTACTTC	CASSYALAKETQYF
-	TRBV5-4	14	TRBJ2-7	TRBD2	TGTGCCAGCAGCTTTGGGCTAGCGGGAACCGAGCAGTACTTC	CASSFGLAGTEQYF
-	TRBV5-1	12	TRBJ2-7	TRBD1	TGCGCCAGCAGCTTACGACAGGGTGAGCAGTACTTC	CASSLRQGEQYF
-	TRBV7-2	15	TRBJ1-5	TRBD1	TGTGCCAGCAGTTCACAGGGGTCGGGAAATCAGCCCCAGCATTTT	CASSSQGSGNQPQHF
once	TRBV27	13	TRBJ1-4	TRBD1	TGTGCCACCAGGGGGCGGTCTAATGAAAAACTGTTTTTT	CATRGRSNEKLFF
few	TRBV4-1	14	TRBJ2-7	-	TGCGCCAGCAGCCAAGTTCAGGGCTCCTACGAGCAGTACTTC	CASSQVQGSYEQYF
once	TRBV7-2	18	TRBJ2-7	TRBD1	TGTGCCAGCAGCTTAGAGATGCCCGGGACAGGGACATTCCACGAGCAGTACTTC	CASSLEMPGTGTFHEQYF
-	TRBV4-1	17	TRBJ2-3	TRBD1	TGCGCCAGCAGCCAGGAAGGGTCGAGGGGGCGCTCAGATACGCAGTATTTT	CASSQEGSRGRSDTQYF
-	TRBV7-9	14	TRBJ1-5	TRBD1	TGTGCCAGCAGCTCGGGACAGGGGGGTCAGCCCCAGCATTTT	CASSSGQGGQPQHF
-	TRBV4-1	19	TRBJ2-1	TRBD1	TGCGCCAGCAGCCAAGAGAGACAGGGGTTTTCGGTATTCTACAATGAGCAGTTCTTC	CASSQERQGFSVFYNEQFF
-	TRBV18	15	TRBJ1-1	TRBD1	TGTGCCAGCTCACTGGGACAGGGAGGATATACTGAAGCTTTCTTT	CASSLGQGGYTEAFF
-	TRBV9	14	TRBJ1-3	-	TGTGCCAGCAGCCCCCCCAGCTCTGGAAACACCATATATTTT	CASSPPSSGNTIYF
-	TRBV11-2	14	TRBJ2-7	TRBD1	TGTGCCAGCAGCATACCGGGACAGGGTTACGAGCAGTACTTC	CASSIPGQGYEQYF
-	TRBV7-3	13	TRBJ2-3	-	TGTGCCAGCCACGCCGGGAAGACCGATACGCAGTATTTT	CASHAGKTDTQYF
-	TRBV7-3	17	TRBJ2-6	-	TGTGCCAGCAGCTCGGCAGGGGCCTTCTCTGGGGCCAACGTCCTGACTTTC	CASSSAGAFSGANVLTF
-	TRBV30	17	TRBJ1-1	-	TGTGCCTGGAGTGTGTTGGACAGACAACGAACAGGCCCTGAAGCTTTCTTT	CAWSVLDRQRTGPEAFF
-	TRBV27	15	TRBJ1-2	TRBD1	TGTGCCAGCAGTCCGCCGGGACAGGGGATCTATGGCTACACCTTC	CASSPPGQGIYGYTF
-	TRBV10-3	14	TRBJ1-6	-	TGTGCCATCAGCACCGACATAAGTAGGTCACCCCTCCACTTT	CAISTDISRSPLHF
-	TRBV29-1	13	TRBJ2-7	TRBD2	TGCAGCTCCGGACTAGCGGTTGCCTACGAGCAGTACTTC	CSSGLAVAYEQYF
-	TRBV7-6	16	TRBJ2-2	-	TGTGCCAGCAGCTTAGCGCAAGGGGGGAACACCGGGGAGCTGTTTTTT	CASSLAQGGNTGELFF
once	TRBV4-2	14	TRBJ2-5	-	TGTGCCAGCAGCCAAAATGGGGGGGCGGGGACCCAGTACTTC	CASSQNGGAGTQYF
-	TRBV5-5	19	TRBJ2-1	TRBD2	TGTGCCAGCAGCTTGTGGCCGGGACTAGCGGGAGTGGTTTACAATGAGCAGTTCTTC	CASSLWPGLAGVVYNEQFF
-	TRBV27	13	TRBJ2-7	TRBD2	TGTGCCAGTTCAACTAGCGGGGGCTACGAGCAGTACTTC	CASSTSGGYEQYF
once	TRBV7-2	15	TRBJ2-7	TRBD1	TGTGCCAGCAGCTTGGGGGGACAGGGGGCTTACGAGCAGTACTTC	CASSLGGQGAYEQYF
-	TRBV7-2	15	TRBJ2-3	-	TGTGCCAGCAGCTTAAGGAGTGGGGCCACAGATACGCAGTATTTT	CASSLRSGATDTQYF
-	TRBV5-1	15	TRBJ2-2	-	TGCGCCAGCAGCTTGCAAGTTACGGGGGCCGGGGAGCTGTTTTTT	CASSLQVTGAGELFF
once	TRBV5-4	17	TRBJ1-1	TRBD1	TGTGCCAGCAGCTTGGGTACAGGGGGCTTTAGGAACACTGAAGCTTTCTTT	CASSLGTGGFRNTEAFF
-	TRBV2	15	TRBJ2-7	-	TGTGCCAGCGTTTTCGCTAGCCCCCGAGACTCCGAGCAGTACTTC	CASVFASPRDSEQYF
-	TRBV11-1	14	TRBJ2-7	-	TGTGCCAGCAGCTTAGGGGAGAGGGCCTACGAGCAGTACTTC	CASSLGERAYEQYF
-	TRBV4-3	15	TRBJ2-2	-	TGCGCCAGCAGCCAAGATTTGAGGGGGGGTGGGGAGCTGTTTTTT	CASSQDLRGGGELFF
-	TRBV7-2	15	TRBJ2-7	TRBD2	TGTGCCAGCAGCTCTACTAGCGGGATAACCTACGAGCAGTACTTC	CASSSTSGITYEQYF
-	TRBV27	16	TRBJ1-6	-	TGTGCCAGCAGTTTGAGGACCCCACGGGGGGGATTCCCCCTCCACTTT	CASSLRTPRGGFPLHF
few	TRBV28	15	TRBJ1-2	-	TGTGCCAGCGCCACCGGCGGGGGGGCAGGCTATGGCTACACCTTC	CASATGGGAGYGYTF
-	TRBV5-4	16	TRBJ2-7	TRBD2	TGTGCCAGCAGCTTGGTAAGCGGGAGTAACTCCTACGAGCAGTACTTC	CASSLVSGSNSYEQYF
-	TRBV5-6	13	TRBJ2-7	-	TGTGCCAGCAGCTTGGTCAGGGCTCAGGAGCAGTACTTC	CASSLVRAQEQYF
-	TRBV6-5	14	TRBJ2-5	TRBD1	TGTGCCAGCAGTCAGGACAGGGTTAGGGAGACCCAGTACTTC	CASSQDRVRETQYF
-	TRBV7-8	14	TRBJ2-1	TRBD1	TGTGCCAGCAGCTTAATGGGACAGATTAATGAGCAGTTCTTC	CASSLMGQINEQFF
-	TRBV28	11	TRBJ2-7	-	TGTGCCAGCAGCCAGACCTACGAGCAGTACTTC	CASSQTYEQYF
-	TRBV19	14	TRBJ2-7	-	TGTGCCAGTAGTTTGTCGGACACCTCCTACGAGCAGTACTTC	CASSLSDTSYEQYF
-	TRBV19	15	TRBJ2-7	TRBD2	TGTGCCAGTAGTCCCTGGGTAGCGGGACCCTACGAGCAGTACTTC	CASSPWVAGPYEQYF
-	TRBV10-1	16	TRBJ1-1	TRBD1	TGCGCCAGCAGTGAGTCCGGGACAGGAGAGAACACTGAAGCTTTCTTT	CASSESGTGENTEAFF
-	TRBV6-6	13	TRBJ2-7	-	TGTGCCAGCAGTTACGAGGTAGAGGACGAGCAGTACTTC	CASSYEVEDEQYF
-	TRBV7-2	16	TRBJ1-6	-	TGTGCCAGCAGCTTGTTAGGGGTTGAGTATAATTCACCCCTCCACTTT	CASSLLGVEYNSPLHF
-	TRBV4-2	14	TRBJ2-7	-	TGTGCCAGCAGCCAAGATTGGGGCGGTAGCGAGCAGTACTTC	CASSQDWGGSEQYF
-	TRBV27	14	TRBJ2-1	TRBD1	TGTGCCAGCAGTTTACTGGGACAGAACAATGAGCAGTTCTTC	CASSLLGQNNEQFF
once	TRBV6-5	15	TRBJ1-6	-	TGTGCCAGCAGTAAATGGCCGGGGGGGAACTCACCCCTCCACTTT	CASSKWPGGNSPLHF